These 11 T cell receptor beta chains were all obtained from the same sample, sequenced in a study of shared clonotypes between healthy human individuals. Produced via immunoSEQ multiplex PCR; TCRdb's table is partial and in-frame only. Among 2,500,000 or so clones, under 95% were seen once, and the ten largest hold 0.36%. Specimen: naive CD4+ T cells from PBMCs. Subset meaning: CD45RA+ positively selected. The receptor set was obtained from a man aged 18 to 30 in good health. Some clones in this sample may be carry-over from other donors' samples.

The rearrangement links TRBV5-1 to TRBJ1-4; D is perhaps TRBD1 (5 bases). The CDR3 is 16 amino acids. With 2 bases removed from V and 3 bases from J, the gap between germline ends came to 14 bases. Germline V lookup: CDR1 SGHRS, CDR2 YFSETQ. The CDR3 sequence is CASSFLGMGANEKLFF. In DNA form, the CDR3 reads TGCGCCAGCAGCTTTTTAGGGATGGGGGCTAATGAAAAACTGTTTTTT.

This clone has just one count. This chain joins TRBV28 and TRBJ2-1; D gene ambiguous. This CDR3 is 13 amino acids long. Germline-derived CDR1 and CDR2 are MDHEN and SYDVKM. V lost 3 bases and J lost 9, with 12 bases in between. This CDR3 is CASSFNSRSEQFF. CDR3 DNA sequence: TGTGCCAGCAGTTTCAACTCGAGGTCTGAGCAGTTCTTC. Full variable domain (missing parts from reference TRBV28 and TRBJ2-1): DVKVTQSSRYLVKRTGEKVFLECVQDMDHENMFWYRQDPGLGLRLIYFSYDVKMKEKGDIPEGYSVSREKKERFSLILESASTNQTSMYLCASSFNSRSEQFFGPGTRLTVL.

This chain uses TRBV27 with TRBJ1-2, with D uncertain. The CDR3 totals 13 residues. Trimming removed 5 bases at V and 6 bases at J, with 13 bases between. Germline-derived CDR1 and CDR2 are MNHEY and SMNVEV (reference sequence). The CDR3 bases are TGTGCCAGCAGTAGCTGGCCACTTAATGGCTACACCTTC. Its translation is CASSSWPLNGYTF.

CDR3 amino acids: CASSLEASSYEQYF. The CDR3 DNA sequence: TGTGCCAGCAGTTTAGAGGCGAGCTCCTACGAGCAGTACTTC. The rearrangement links TRBV2 to TRBJ2-7; D is undetermined. Germline V gene data show CDR1 as SNHLY and CDR2 as FYNNEI. The length of the CDR3 is 14 residues. Trimming took 5 bases from V and 0 from J, leaving 11 bases between them.

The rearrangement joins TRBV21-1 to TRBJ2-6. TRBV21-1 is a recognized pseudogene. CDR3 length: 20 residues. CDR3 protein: CASSKCFVGRTFSGANVLTF. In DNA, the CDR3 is TGTGCCAGCAGCAAATGTTTCGTCGGCAGGACCTTCTCTGGGGCCAACGTCCTGACTTTC.

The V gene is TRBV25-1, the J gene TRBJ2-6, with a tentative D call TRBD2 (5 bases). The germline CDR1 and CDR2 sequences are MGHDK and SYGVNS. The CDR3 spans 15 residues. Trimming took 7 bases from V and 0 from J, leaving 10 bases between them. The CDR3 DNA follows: TGTGCCAGCACCAGTGACTACTCTGGGGCCAACGTCCTGACTTTC. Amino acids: CASTSDYSGANVLTF.

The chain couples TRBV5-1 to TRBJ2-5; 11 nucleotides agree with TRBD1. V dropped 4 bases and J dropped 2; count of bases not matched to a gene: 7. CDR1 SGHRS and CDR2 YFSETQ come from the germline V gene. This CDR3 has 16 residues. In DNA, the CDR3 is TGCGCCAGCAGCCCTGGACAGGGGGCTCAACAAGAGACCCAGTACTTC. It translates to CASSPGQGAQQETQYF.

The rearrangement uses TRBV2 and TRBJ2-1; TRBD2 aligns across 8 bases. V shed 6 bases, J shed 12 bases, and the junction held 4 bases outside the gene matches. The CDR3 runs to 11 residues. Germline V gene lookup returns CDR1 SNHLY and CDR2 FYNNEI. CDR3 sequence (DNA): TGTGCCAGCAGGGAGACTAGCGTGCAGTTCTTC. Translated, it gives CASRETSVQFF. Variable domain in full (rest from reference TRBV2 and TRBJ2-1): EPEVTQTPSHQVTQMGQEVILRCVPISNHLYFYWYRQILGQKVEFLVSFYNNEISEKSEIFDDQFSVERPDGSNFTLKIRSTKLEDSAMYFCASRETSVQFFGPGTRLTVL.

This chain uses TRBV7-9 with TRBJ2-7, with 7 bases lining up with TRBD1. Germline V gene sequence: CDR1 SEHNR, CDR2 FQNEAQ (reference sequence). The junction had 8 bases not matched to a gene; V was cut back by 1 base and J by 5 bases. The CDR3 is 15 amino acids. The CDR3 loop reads CASSLGQGEVDEQYF. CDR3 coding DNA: TGTGCCAGCAGCTTAGGACAGGGTGAGGTGGACGAGCAGTACTTC.

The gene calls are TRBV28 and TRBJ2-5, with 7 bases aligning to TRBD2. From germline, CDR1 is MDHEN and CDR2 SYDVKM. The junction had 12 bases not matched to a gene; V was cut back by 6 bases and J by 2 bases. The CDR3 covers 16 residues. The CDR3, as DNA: TGTGCCAGCAGCCCGGGCGGGGGTTTATTACAAGAGACCCAGTACTTC. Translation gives CASSPGGGLLQETQYF.

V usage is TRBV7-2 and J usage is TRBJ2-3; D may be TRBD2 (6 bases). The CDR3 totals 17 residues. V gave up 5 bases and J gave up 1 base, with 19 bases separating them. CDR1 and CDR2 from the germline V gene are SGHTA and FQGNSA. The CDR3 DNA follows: TGTGCCAGCAGCCCGACCGGGACTCCGAGCCGCACAGATACGCAGTATTTT. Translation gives CASSPTGTPSRTDTQYF. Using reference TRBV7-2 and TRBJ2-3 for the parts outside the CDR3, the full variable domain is GAGVSQSPSNKVTEKGKDVELRCDPISGHTALYWYRQSLGQGLEFLIYFQGNSAPDKSGLPSDRFSAERTGGSVSTLTIQRTQQEDSAVYLCASSPTGTPSRTDTQYFGPGTRLTVL.